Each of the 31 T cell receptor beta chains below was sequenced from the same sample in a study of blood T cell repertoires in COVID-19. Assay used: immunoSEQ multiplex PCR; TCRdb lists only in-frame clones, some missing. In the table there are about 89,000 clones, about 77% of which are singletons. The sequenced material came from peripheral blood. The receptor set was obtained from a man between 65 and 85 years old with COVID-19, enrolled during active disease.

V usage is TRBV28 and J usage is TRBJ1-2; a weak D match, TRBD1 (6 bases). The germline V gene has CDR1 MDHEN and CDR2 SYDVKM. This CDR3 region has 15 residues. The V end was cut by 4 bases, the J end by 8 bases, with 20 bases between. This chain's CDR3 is CASSSSGQMPGGYTF. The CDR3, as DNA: TGTGCCAGCAGTTCGTCGGGACAAATGCCAGGAGGCTACACCTTC.

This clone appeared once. The CDR3 reads CSVELTQGGTEAFF. CDR3 coding DNA: TGCAGCGTTGAGCTTACTCAGGGTGGCACTGAAGCTTTCTTT. V is TRBV29-1 and J is TRBJ1-1; D may be TRBD1 (5 bases). The CDR3 runs 14 residues. Trimming shortened V by 3 bases and J by 4 bases, and 15 bases separated the two germline ends. The germline gives CDR1 SQVTM, CDR2 ANQGSEA.

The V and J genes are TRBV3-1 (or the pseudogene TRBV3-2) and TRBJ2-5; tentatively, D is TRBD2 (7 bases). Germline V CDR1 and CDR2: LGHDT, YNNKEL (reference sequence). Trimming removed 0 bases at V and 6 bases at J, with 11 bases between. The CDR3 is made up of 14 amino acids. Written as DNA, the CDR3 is TGTGCCAGCAGCCAAGATGCGGGGGCAAAGACCCAGTACTTC. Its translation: CASSQDAGAKTQYF.

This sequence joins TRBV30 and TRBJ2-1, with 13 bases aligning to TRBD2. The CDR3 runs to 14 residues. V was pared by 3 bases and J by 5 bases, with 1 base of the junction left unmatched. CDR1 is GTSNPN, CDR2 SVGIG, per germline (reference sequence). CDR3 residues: CAWSGLAGDNEQFF. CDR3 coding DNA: TGTGCCTGGAGCGGACTAGCGGGAGACAATGAGCAGTTCTTC.

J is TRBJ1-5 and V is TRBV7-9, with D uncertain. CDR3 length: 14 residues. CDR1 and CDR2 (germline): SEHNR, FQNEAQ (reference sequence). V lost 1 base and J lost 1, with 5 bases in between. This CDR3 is CASSLGASNQPQHF. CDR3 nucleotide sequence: TGTGCCAGCAGCTTAGGGGCGAGCAATCAGCCCCAGCATTTT.

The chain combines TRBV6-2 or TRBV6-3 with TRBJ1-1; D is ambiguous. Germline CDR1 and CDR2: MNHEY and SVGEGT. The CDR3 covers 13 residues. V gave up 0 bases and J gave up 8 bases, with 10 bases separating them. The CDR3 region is CASSYSGGREAFF. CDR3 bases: TGTGCCAGCAGTTACTCGGGCGGGAGGGAAGCTTTCTTT.

CDR3 residues: CASSLGPSGANVLTF. CDR3 DNA: TGTGCCAGCAGCTTAGGGCCTTCTGGGGCCAACGTCCTGACTTTC. V and J are TRBV11-2 and TRBJ2-6; no firm D call. CDR3 length: 15 amino acids. Looked up from germline, CDR1 is SGHAT and CDR2 is FQNNGV. Deletions cut 1 base from V and 1 base from J, with 5 bases between.

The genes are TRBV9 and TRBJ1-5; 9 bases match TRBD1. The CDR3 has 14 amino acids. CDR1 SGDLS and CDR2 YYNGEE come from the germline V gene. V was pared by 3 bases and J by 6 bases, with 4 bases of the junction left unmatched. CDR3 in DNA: TGTGCCAGCAGCGGACCGGGACAGGGTCAGCCCCAGCATTTT. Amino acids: CASSGPGQGQPQHF.

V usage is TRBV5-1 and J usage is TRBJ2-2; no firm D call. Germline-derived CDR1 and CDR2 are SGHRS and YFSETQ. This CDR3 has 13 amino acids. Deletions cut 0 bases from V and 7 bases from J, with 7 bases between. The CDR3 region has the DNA TGCGCCAGCAGCTTGGGCGAGCGCGGGGAGCTGTTTTTT. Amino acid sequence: CASSLGERGELFF.

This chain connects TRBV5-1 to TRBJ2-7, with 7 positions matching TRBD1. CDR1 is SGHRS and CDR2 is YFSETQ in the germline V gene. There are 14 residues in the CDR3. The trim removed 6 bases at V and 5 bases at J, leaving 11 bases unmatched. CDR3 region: CASKPGQRKDEQYF. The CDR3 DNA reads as TGCGCCAGCAAGCCGGGACAGCGAAAGGACGAGCAGTACTTC.

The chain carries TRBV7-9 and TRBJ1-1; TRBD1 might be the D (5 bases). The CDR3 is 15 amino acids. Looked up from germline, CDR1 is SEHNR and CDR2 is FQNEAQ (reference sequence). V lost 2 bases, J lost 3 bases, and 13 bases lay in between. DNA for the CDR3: TGTGCCAGCAGCTTACAGGGCCTTCGGGACACTGAAGCTTTCTTT. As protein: CASSLQGLRDTEAFF.

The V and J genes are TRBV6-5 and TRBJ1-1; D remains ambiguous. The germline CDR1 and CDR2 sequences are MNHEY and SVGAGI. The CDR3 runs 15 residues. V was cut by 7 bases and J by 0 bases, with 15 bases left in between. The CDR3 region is CASTGRIWVNTEAFF. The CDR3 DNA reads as TGTGCCAGCACGGGGAGAATTTGGGTGAACACTGAAGCTTTCTTT.

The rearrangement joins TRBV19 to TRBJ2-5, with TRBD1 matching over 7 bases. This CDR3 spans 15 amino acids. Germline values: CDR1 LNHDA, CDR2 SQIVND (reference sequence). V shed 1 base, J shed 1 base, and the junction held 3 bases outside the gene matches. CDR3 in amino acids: CASSIAGQAQETQYF. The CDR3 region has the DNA TGTGCCAGTAGTATAGCCGGACAGGCCCAAGAGACCCAGTACTTC.

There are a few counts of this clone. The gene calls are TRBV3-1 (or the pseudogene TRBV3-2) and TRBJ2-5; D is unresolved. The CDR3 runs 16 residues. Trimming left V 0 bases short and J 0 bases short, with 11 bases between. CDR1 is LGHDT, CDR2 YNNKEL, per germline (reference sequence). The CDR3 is CASSQDYLKNQETQYF. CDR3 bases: TGTGCCAGCAGCCAAGACTATTTAAAAAACCAAGAGACCCAGTACTTC.

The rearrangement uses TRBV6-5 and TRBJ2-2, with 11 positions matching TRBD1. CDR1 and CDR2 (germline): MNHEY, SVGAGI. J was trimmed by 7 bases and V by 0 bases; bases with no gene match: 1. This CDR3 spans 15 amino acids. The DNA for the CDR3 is TGTGCCAGCAGTTACTCGGGACAGGGGGGCGGGGAGCTGTTTTTT. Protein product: CASSYSGQGGGELFF.

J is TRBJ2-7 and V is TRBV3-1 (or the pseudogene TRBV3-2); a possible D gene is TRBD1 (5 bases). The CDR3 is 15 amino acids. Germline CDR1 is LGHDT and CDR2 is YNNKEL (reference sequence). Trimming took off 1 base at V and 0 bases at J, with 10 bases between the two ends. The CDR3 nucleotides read TGTGCCAGCAGCCAAGTGGCAGGGATCTCCTACGAGCAGTACTTC. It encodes CASSQVAGISYEQYF.

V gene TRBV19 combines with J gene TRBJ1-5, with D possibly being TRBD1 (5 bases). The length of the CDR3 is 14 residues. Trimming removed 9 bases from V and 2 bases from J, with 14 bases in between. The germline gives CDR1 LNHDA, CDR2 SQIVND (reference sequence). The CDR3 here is CASAVPGGNQPQHF. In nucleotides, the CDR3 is TGTGCCAGCGCCGTCCCGGGGGGCAATCAGCCCCAGCATTTT. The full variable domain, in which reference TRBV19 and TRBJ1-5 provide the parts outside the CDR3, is DGGITQSPKYLFRKEGQNVTLSCEQNLNHDAMYWYRQDPGQGLRLIYYSQIVNDFQKGDIAEGYSVSREKKESFPLTVTSAQKNPTAFYLCASAVPGGNQPQHFGDGTRLSIL.

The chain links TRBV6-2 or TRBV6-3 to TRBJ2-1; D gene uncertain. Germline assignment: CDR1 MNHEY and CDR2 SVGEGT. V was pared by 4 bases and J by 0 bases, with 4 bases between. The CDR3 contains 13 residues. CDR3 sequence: CASSWASYNEQFF. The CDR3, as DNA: TGTGCCAGCAGTTGGGCCTCCTACAATGAGCAGTTCTTC.

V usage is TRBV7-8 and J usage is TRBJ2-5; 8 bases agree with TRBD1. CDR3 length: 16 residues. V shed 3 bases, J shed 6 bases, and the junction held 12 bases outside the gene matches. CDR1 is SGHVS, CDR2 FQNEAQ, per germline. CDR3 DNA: TGTGCCAGCAGCTTTCGAGGGAACAGGGGGAGTCAGACCCAGTACTTC. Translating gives CASSFRGNRGSQTQYF.

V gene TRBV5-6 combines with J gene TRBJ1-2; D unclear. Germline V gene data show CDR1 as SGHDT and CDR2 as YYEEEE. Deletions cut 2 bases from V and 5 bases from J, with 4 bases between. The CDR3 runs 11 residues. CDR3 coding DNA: TGTGCCAGCAGCTTTGAGTATGGCTACACCTTC. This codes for CASSFEYGYTF.

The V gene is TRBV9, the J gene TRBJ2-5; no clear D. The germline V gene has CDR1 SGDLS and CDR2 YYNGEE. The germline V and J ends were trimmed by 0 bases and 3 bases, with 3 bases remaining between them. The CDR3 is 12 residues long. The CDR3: CASSVAEETQYF. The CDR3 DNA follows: TGTGCCAGCAGCGTAGCTGAAGAGACCCAGTACTTC.

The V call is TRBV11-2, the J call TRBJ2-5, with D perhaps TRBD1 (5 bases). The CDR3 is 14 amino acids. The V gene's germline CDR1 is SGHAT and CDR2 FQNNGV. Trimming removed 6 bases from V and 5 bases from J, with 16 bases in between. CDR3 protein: CASSVNRQGETQYF. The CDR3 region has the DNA TGTGCCAGCAGTGTCAACCGTCAGGGCGAGACCCAGTACTTC.

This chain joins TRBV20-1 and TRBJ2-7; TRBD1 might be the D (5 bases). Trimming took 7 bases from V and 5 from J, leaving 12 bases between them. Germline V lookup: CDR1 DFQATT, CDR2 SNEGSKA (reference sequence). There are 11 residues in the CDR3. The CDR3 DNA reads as TGCAGTGGGCAGGGTCTCCACGAGCAGTACTTC. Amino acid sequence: CSGQGLHEQYF.

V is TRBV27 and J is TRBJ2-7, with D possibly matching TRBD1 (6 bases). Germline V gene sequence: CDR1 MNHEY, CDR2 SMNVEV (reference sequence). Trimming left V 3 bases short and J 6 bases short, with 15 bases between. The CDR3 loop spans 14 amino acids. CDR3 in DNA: TGTGCCAGCAGTTTGACAGGCCTTTTGGGCGAGCAGTACTTC. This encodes CASSLTGLLGEQYF.

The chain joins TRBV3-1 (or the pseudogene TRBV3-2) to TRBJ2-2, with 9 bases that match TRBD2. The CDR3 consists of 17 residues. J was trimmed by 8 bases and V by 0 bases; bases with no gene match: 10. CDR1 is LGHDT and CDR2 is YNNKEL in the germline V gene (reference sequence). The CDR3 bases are TGTGCCAGCAGCCAAGATCGTCTAGCGGGAACTCCGGGGGAGCTGTTTTTT. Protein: CASSQDRLAGTPGELFF.

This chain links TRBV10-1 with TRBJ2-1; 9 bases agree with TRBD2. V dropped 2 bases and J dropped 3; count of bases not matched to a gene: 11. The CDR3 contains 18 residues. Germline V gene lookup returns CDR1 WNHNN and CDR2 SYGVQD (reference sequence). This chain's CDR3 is CASSELILAGENYNEQFF. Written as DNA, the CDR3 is TGCGCCAGCAGTGAGCTGATATTAGCGGGAGAAAACTACAATGAGCAGTTCTTC.

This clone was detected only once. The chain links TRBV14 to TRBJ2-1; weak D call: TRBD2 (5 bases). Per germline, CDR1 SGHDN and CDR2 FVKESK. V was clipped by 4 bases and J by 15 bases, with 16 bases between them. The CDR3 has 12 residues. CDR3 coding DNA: TGTGCCAGCAGCCCCACTAGTTATCCTCGGTTCTTC. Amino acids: CASSPTSYPRFF.

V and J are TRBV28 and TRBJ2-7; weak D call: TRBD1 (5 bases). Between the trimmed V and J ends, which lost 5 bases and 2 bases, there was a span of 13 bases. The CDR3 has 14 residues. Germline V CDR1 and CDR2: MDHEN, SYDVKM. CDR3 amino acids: CASSTAGITYEQYF. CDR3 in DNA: TGTGCCAGCAGTACGGCAGGGATCACCTACGAGCAGTACTTC.

This chain's CDR3 is CAISQTGNYEQYF. CDR3 coding DNA: TGTGCCATATCTCAGACAGGCAACTACGAGCAGTACTTC. The V and J genes are TRBV10-3 and TRBJ2-7, with D possibly matching TRBD1 (6 bases). Germline values: CDR1 ENHRY, CDR2 SYGVKD. The CDR3 is made up of 13 amino acids. Trimming shortened V by 9 bases and J by 3 bases, and 15 bases separated the two germline ends.

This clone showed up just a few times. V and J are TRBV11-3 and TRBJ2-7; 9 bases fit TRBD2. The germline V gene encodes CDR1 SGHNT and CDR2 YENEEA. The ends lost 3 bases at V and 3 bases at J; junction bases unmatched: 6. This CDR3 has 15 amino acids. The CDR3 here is CASSLGAGGGYEQYF. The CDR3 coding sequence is TGTGCCAGCAGCTTGGGAGCGGGGGGAGGCTACGAGCAGTACTTC.

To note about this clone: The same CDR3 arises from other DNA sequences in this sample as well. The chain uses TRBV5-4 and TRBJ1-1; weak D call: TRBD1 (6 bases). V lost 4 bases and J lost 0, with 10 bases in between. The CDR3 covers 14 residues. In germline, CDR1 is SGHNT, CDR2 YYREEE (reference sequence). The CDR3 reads CASSLRTVNTEAFF. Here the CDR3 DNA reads TGTGCCAGCAGCCTAAGGACAGTGAACACTGAAGCTTTCTTT.